The clone carrying this TCR beta chain was picked up a small number of times. It was one heparinised blood draw, averaging approximately 100 mL, that each donor gave. The purity of all sorted populations exceeded 95%. Isolated RNA was reverse transcribed in full, so expressed TCRB transcripts were sequenced. The method was immunoSEQ multiplex PCR; TCRdb's version includes in-frame clones alone and lacks a portion of them. The table records 300,000 to 400,000 clones, 10% to 15% of them present only once. This specimen comes from a study of beta chain features in type 1 diabetes. As for the study in general: There was similarity between patients and healthy donors in age, gender and cell yields.

The sample comprised naive CD4+ T cells from blood. The source is a man aged 18 to 29 in good health.

CDR3 amino acids: CASQNQPQHF. The CDR3 coding sequence is TGTGCCAGCCAGAATCAGCCCCAGCATTTT. This chain connects TRBV21-1 to TRBJ1-5; the table's D call TRBD1 went unverified against the DNA. TRBV21-1 constitutes a pseudogene. CDR3 length: 10 amino acids.